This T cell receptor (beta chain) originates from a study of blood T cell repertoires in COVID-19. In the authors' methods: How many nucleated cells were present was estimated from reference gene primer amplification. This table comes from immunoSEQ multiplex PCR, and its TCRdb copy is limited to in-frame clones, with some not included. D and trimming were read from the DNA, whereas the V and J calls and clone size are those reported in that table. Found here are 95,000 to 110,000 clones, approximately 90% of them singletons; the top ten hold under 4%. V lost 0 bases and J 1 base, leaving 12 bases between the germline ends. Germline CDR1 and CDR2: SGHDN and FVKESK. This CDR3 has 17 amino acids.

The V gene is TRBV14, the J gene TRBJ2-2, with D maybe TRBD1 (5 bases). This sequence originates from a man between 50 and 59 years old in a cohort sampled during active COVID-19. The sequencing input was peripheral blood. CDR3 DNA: TGTGCCAGCAGCCAAGACTACGGCAGGGTGAACACCGGGGAGCTGTTTTTT. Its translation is CASSQDYGRVNTGELFF.